The 30 T cell receptor beta chains below were found in one sample sequenced in a study of blood T cell repertoires in COVID-19. Sequencing used immunoSEQ multiplex PCR; TCRdb keeps in-frame clones, though not all of them. The repertoire holds about 73,000 clones, with 89% as singletons. The specimen was peripheral blood. Source of these receptors: a man older than 75 with acute or convalescent COVID-19.

In its sample, this clone was seen a few times. The J gene is TRBJ1-1, the V gene TRBV28; 8 bases are shared with TRBD1. The CDR3 totals 14 residues. Germline V gives CDR1 MDHEN, CDR2 SYDVKM. V was clipped by 4 bases and J by 7 bases; unmatched bases: 8. CDR3 nucleotide sequence: TGTGCCAGCAGTTCGCGGACAGGGCTAGTTGAAGCTTTCTTT. Translation: CASSSRTGLVEAFF.

The chain employs TRBV6-6 and TRBJ1-5; no definite D call. V lost 2 bases to trimming and J lost 5 bases, with 4 bases between them. The CDR3 loop spans 12 amino acids. The germline V gene encodes CDR1 MNHNY and CDR2 SVGAGI (reference sequence). CDR3 in amino acids: CASSYVDQPQHF. Written as DNA, the CDR3 is TGTGCCAGCAGTTACGTAGATCAGCCCCAGCATTTT.

Remarks on this clone: Other DNA sequences from this sample encode an identical CDR3 as well. J is TRBJ1-2 and V is TRBV19; perhaps TRBD1 as D (6 bases). This CDR3 is 14 amino acids long. Germline V gene lookup returns CDR1 LNHDA and CDR2 SQIVND (reference sequence). Trimming stripped 3 bases from V and 2 bases from J, with 10 bases between. The CDR3 bases are TGTGCCAGTAGTATCGGGCAGGGGAACTATGGCTACACCTTC. Protein sequence: CASSIGQGNYGYTF.

V usage is TRBV12-3 or TRBV12-4 and J usage is TRBJ1-1; 9 bases match TRBD1. V trimming: 5 bases; J trimming: 5 bases; junction bases outside the gene matches: 3. There are 13 residues in the CDR3. The CDR3 protein is CASSRQGGTEAFF. DNA of the CDR3: TGTGCCAGCAGTCGACAGGGGGGAACTGAAGCTTTCTTT.

This chain links TRBV19 with TRBJ1-6; TRBD1 might be the D (6 bases). Trimming cost V 5 bases and J 2 bases, with 10 bases left between them. The CDR3 totals 15 residues. CDR1 and CDR2 from the germline V gene are LNHDA and SQIVND (reference sequence). CDR3 sequence: CASSPGAAYNSPLHF. Here the CDR3 DNA reads TGTGCCAGTAGTCCAGGGGCAGCCTATAATTCACCCCTCCACTTT.

This rearrangement joins TRBV20-1 to TRBJ1-2; no definite D call. CDR1 DFQATT and CDR2 SNEGSKA come from the germline V gene (reference sequence). There are 11 residues in the CDR3. V was clipped by 3 bases and J by 8 bases, with 10 bases between them. CDR3 residues: CSASPGSGYTF. CDR3 DNA sequence: TGCAGTGCTAGCCCGGGGTCGGGCTACACCTTC.

The genes are TRBV24-1 and TRBJ2-7, with 7 bases that match TRBD1. From germline, CDR1 is KGHDR and CDR2 SFDVKD. The CDR3 is 15 residues long. The trim removed 4 bases at V and 2 bases at J, leaving 7 bases unmatched. DNA for the CDR3: TGTGCCACCAGTGACCCTACGACAGGGACCTACGAGCAGTACTTC. Translating it yields CATSDPTTGTYEQYF.

V is TRBV5-1 and J is TRBJ2-5; the match to TRBD2 covers 7 bases. The V gene end was trimmed by 0 bases and the J gene end by 5 bases; junction bases not matched to a gene: 7. In germline, CDR1 is SGHRS, CDR2 YFSETQ. The CDR3 sequence is 15 residues long. CDR3 region: CASSLVSGREETQYF. The CDR3 DNA sequence: TGCGCCAGCAGCTTGGTATCAGGGCGGGAGGAGACCCAGTACTTC.

This chain joins TRBV19 and TRBJ1-1; D is ambiguous. V lost 2 bases and J lost 1, with 5 bases in between. CDR3 length: 13 residues. The germline CDR1 and CDR2 sequences are LNHDA and SQIVND (reference sequence). CDR3 protein: CASSINGNTEAFF. The CDR3 nucleotides read TGTGCCAGTAGTATAAACGGGAACACTGAAGCTTTCTTT.

The CDR3 is CASSLEVAEETQYF. Written as DNA, the CDR3 is TGTGCCAGCAGCTTAGAGGTAGCGGAAGAGACCCAGTACTTC. The chain joins TRBV11-2 to TRBJ2-5; tentatively, D is TRBD2 (6 bases). The germline V gene has CDR1 SGHAT and CDR2 FQNNGV. The V end was cut by 0 bases, the J end by 3 bases, with 8 bases between. The CDR3 covers 14 residues.

The V and J genes are TRBV4-1 and TRBJ2-1, with TRBD1 matching 9 bases. The CDR3 consists of 20 residues. The V gene's germline CDR1 is MGHRA and CDR2 YSYEKL. Losses at the gene ends were 1 base for V and 0 bases for J; bases not matched to a gene: 13. The CDR3 bases are TGCGCCAGCAGCCAAGGAAAGGGACAGGGCGATCGTAGCTCCTACAATGAGCAGTTCTTC. Residues: CASSQGKGQGDRSSYNEQFF.

The rearrangement uses TRBV19 and TRBJ1-6; 7 nucleotides line up with TRBD1. Unmatched junction bases numbered 6, after V lost 3 bases and J lost 7 bases. Germline V lookup: CDR1 LNHDA, CDR2 SQIVND (reference sequence). This CDR3 comprises 15 residues. The CDR3 loop reads CASSIGDRDNSPLHF. The CDR3 bases are TGTGCCAGTAGTATCGGTGACAGGGACAATTCACCCCTCCACTTT.

The rearrangement links TRBV9 to TRBJ2-1; TRBD2 matches 8 bases. CDR3 length: 17 amino acids. Germline V CDR1 and CDR2: SGDLS, YYNGEE. J gave up 3 bases and V 0 bases, and 8 bases lay outside the gene matches. In DNA form, the CDR3 reads TGTGCCAGCAGCGTAGAGGGGGGTAGCGGGATCTACAATGAGCAGTTCTTC. Translation gives CASSVEGGSGIYNEQFF.

The CDR3 protein is CASGRNRVGNTEAFF. Here the CDR3 DNA reads TGTGCCAGCGGACGAAACAGGGTGGGGAACACTGAAGCTTTCTTT. The rearrangement uses TRBV27 and TRBJ1-1; D might be TRBD1 (6 bases). V was trimmed by 8 bases and J by 1 base, leaving 17 bases between them. CDR1 and CDR2 (germline): MNHEY, SMNVEV (reference sequence). CDR3 size: 15 residues.

The chain couples TRBV27 to TRBJ2-3; D might be TRBD1 (6 bases). The germline CDR1 and CDR2 sequences are MNHEY and SMNVEV (reference sequence). V was cut by 5 bases and J by 2 bases, with 11 bases left in between. The CDR3 consists of 14 residues. The CDR3 sequence is CASSLDRATDTQYF. The CDR3 DNA reads as TGTGCCAGCAGTCTGGACAGAGCCACAGATACGCAGTATTTT.

The chain has TRBV5-1 and TRBJ2-1, with D possibly being TRBD2 (5 bases). The V end lost 7 bases, the J end lost 4 bases, and 12 bases lay between the germline ends. Germline V lookup: CDR1 SGHRS, CDR2 YFSETQ. The length of the CDR3 is 13 residues. This chain's CDR3 is CASRAGGYNEQFF. As DNA, the CDR3 is TGCGCCAGCCGGGCGGGCGGATACAATGAGCAGTTCTTC.

This clone was detected only once. Other DNA variants within this sample encode the same CDR3. The rearrangement uses TRBV9 and TRBJ2-3; unclear D gene. With 0 bases removed from V and 4 bases from J, the gap between germline ends came to 6 bases. The length of the CDR3 is 13 residues. Germline CDR1 reads SGDLS; CDR2 reads YYNGEE. CDR3 nucleotides: TGTGCCAGCAGCGTAGAGGCGGCAGATACGCAGTATTTT. It yields the protein CASSVEAADTQYF.

V is TRBV28 and J is TRBJ1-1; 10 nucleotides match TRBD1. The CDR3 is 14 amino acids. In germline, CDR1 is MDHEN, CDR2 SYDVKM. After removal of 7 bases from V and 5 bases from J, the junction contained 7 bases not matched to a gene. The CDR3 region is CASNPGQGWTEAFF. The CDR3 region has the DNA TGTGCCAGCAATCCGGGACAGGGGTGGACTGAAGCTTTCTTT.

CDR3 sequence reads: CASSPRLMNTEAFF. In DNA form, the CDR3 reads TGTGCCAGCTCACCACGTCTAATGAACACTGAAGCTTTCTTT. The chain combines TRBV18 with TRBJ1-1; D remains ambiguous. V dropped 1 base and J dropped 0 bases, with 6 bases sitting between them. This CDR3 region has 14 residues. Germline values: CDR1 KGHSH, CDR2 LQKENI.

The V call is TRBV30, the J call TRBJ1-1; D might be TRBD1 (5 bases). This CDR3 has 12 residues. CDR1 and CDR2 (germline): GTSNPN, SVGIG (reference sequence). Trimming cost V 4 bases and J 4 bases, with 10 bases left between them. In DNA, the CDR3 is TGTGCCTGGAACGGGGGTGGCACTGAAGCTTTCTTT. As protein: CAWNGGGTEAFF. The full variable domain, with the rest looked up from reference TRBV30 and TRBJ1-1, is SQTIHQWPATLVQPVGSPLSLECTVEGTSNPNLYWYRQAAGRGLQLLFYSVGIGQISSEVPQNLSASRPQDRQFILSSKKLLLSDSGFYLCAWNGGGTEAFFGQGTRLTVV.

The chain joins TRBV12-3 or TRBV12-4 to TRBJ1-4, with D possibly being TRBD1 (5 bases). The CDR3 loop spans 13 amino acids. The V gene lost 3 bases and the J gene lost 10 bases, with 12 bases spanning the gap. The CDR3 sequence: CASSFAGRGKLFF. The DNA for the CDR3 is TGTGCCAGCAGTTTTGCGGGGAGGGGAAAACTGTTTTTT.

This rearrangement joins TRBV6-5 to TRBJ1-1; D possibly corresponds to TRBD1 (5 bases). The CDR3 contains 13 residues. Trimming took 6 bases from V and 2 from J, leaving 10 bases between them. Germline V gene sequence: CDR1 MNHEY, CDR2 SVGAGI. The CDR3 sequence is CASSPRANTEAFF. Written as DNA, the CDR3 is TGTGCCAGCAGCCCCAGGGCTAACACTGAAGCTTTCTTT.

The V call is TRBV5-4, the J call TRBJ2-3; D gene ambiguous. The CDR3 loop spans 13 amino acids. Germline V CDR1 and CDR2: SGHNT, YYREEE (reference sequence). V lost 5 bases and J lost 6, with 13 bases in between. DNA of the CDR3: TGTGCCAGCAGTCCCTTCCTAGTGGATACGCAGTATTTT. Amino acids: CASSPFLVDTQYF.

The chain carries TRBV4-1 and TRBJ2-7, with 7 positions matching TRBD2. Germline values: CDR1 MGHRA, CDR2 YSYEKL. This CDR3 region has 16 residues. Trimming removed 1 base from V and 0 bases from J; junction bases left unmatched: 6. The CDR3, as DNA: TGCGCCAGCAGCCAAGGGGTGGGCGGGAGCTCCTACGAGCAGTACTTC. Encoded protein: CASSQGVGGSSYEQYF.

Worth noting for this clone: The sample carries other DNA sequences with the same CDR3. The chain has TRBV5-1 and TRBJ2-7, with a weak D call TRBD2 (6 bases). Trimming left V 4 bases short and J 4 bases short, with 18 bases between. This CDR3 comprises 15 residues. Germline loops: CDR1 SGHRS, CDR2 YFSETQ. The CDR3 DNA reads TGCGCCAGCAGCCCCGGAGGGACGGGAGCATACGAGCAGTACTTC. It codes for CASSPGGTGAYEQYF.

This clone was picked up one time. The gene calls are TRBV7-2 and TRBJ1-5; D possibly corresponds to TRBD1 (5 bases). Looked up from germline, CDR1 is SGHTA and CDR2 is FQGNSA. The CDR3 contains 14 residues. With 5 bases removed from V and 6 bases from J, the gap between germline ends came to 14 bases. The CDR3 DNA sequence: TGTGCCAGCAGCCCTCCAGGGTTTGGTCAGCCCCAGCATTTT. Translation gives CASSPPGFGQPQHF.

J is TRBJ1-2 and V is TRBV9; the D is unclear. Between the trimmed V and J ends, which lost 4 bases and 3 bases, there was a span of 10 bases. The CDR3 is 13 residues long. The V gene's germline CDR1 is SGDLS and CDR2 YYNGEE. The CDR3 sequence is CASSKAADYGYTF. CDR3 nucleotide sequence: TGTGCCAGCAGCAAGGCGGCGGACTATGGCTACACCTTC.

The chain couples TRBV6-5 to TRBJ1-2, with a weak D call TRBD1 (5 bases). The germline V and J ends were trimmed by 8 bases and 4 bases, with 17 bases remaining between them. CDR3 size: 14 residues. Germline V gene sequence: CDR1 MNHEY, CDR2 SVGAGI. As DNA, the CDR3 is TGTGCCAGCGTGCGGGACGCAAGCTTCTATGGCTACACCTTC. The encoded protein is CASVRDASFYGYTF.

V is TRBV7-9 and J is TRBJ1-5, with 7 bases fitting TRBD1. V was pared by 2 bases and J by 7 bases, with 5 bases of the junction left unmatched. CDR1 is SEHNR, CDR2 FQNEAQ, per germline (reference sequence). The CDR3 covers 14 residues. CDR3 sequence (DNA): TGTGCCAGCAGCTTAACAGGGGACGGACAGCCCCAGCATTTT. It codes for CASSLTGDGQPQHF.

CDR3 DNA sequence: TGTGCCAGCAGCGACCTTACAGGGAACTACGAGCAGTACTTC. As protein: CASSDLTGNYEQYF. The J gene is TRBJ2-7, the V gene TRBV14, with D perhaps TRBD1 (6 bases). The germline V and J ends were trimmed by 5 bases and 3 bases, with 14 bases remaining between them. The CDR3 sequence is 14 residues long. Germline values: CDR1 SGHDN, CDR2 FVKESK.